This T cell receptor (beta chain) appears in the sequencing data of a study of PD-1 blockade in mismatch repair-deficient tumors. Study information: Patients had more than ten mismatch repair-deficient cancer types, all previously treated and progressing.

With V trimmed by 8 bases and J by 4 bases, 15 bases remained unmatched. Per germline, CDR1 GTSNPN and CDR2 SVGIG (reference sequence). The CDR3 totals 16 residues. Study-wide results and caveats: Rapid post-treatment expansion, then contraction, generally preceding radiologic response, marked tumor-resident clones.

Mismatch repair deficiency was confirmed in all patients, by PCR or immunohistochemistry. The TCR-sequenced patients were three responders to pembrolizumab. Clones were sequenced by immunoSEQ multiplex PCR, and TCRdb holds only the in-frame ones, with some missing. The profile shows roughly 110,000 clones, 60% to 85% of them singletons. Of note for this clone: Its antigen is unidentified.

The genes are TRBV30 and TRBJ2-7, with 12 bases that match TRBD2. The clonotype originates from an adult with mismatch repair-deficient cancer. The sample was peripheral blood, taken roughly 13 months after starting pembrolizumab. The CDR3 sequence is CAGEGLAGGSEYEQYF. The CDR3, as DNA: TGTGCCGGCGAGGGGCTAGCGGGAGGGAGCGAATACGAGCAGTACTTC.